Each of the 31 T cell receptor beta chains below was sequenced from the same sample in a study of long-term antiretroviral therapy in people with HIV (dated 2022 in TCRdb). The immunoSEQ hsTCRB v3.0 assay was used at survey level resolution for TRB variable region sequencing. Not all clones reach the TCRdb copy of this immuneACCESS table, which keeps in-frame sequences only. Checked studies attribute under half of the gap to unresolved V genes and leave the rest unexplained. Counted in this sample were about 20,000 clones; around 84% of them appeared once. Around 13% of the sample is in the top ten clones. This sample comprised unsorted PBMCs, obtained 0.3 years after starting antiretroviral therapy. These receptors came from a woman aged 50 to 60 with HIV.

The chain links TRBV5-1 to TRBJ2-1; perhaps TRBD2 as D (7 bases). V was trimmed by 0 bases and J by 6 bases, leaving 13 bases between them. This CDR3 spans 15 amino acids. The germline V gene has CDR1 SGHRS and CDR2 YFSETQ. The CDR3 DNA is TGCGCCAGCAGCTTGGAGGGGGGGCCCCTCAATGAGCAGTTCTTC. Encoded protein: CASSLEGGPLNEQFF.

The chain couples TRBV7-9 to TRBJ1-2; D not certain. With 0 bases removed from V and 5 bases from J, the gap between germline ends came to 7 bases. The CDR3 sequence is 13 residues long. In germline, CDR1 is SEHNR, CDR2 FQNEAQ (reference sequence). In DNA form, the CDR3 reads TGTGCCAGCAGCTTAGCACCGGGATATGGCTACACCTTC. The encoded protein is CASSLAPGYGYTF.

This clone is categorized as medium-sized. The J gene is TRBJ2-5, the V gene TRBV9; D may correspond to TRBD1 or TRBD2 (5 bases each). Germline V gene sequence: CDR1 SGDLS, CDR2 YYNGEE. V was pared by 3 bases and J by 1 base, with 10 bases between. The CDR3 loop spans 14 amino acids. The CDR3 region has the DNA TGTGCCAGCAGCGCTTGGGACGGCCAAGAGACCCAGTACTTC. It translates to CASSAWDGQETQYF.

The chain carries TRBV27 and TRBJ1-2; tentatively, D is TRBD1 (6 bases). The CDR3 is 15 amino acids. CDR1 and CDR2 from the germline V gene are MNHEY and SMNVEV (reference sequence). V was pared by 9 bases and J by 7 bases, with 24 bases between. This CDR3 is CARVRSRGARGGYTF. CDR3 DNA sequence: TGTGCCAGAGTTAGGAGTAGGGGGGCAAGGGGTGGCTACACCTTC.

This chain connects TRBV6-6 to TRBJ2-7; D ambiguous. This CDR3 has 15 residues. V lost 4 bases and J 0 bases, leaving 13 bases between the germline ends. Per germline, CDR1 MNHNY and CDR2 SVGAGI (reference sequence). CDR3 sequence reads: CASSSRASGSYEQYV. CDR3 nucleotide sequence: TGTGCCAGCAGTTCCCGAGCGTCCGGCTCCTACGAGCAGTACGTC.

The count of this clone is one. The J gene is TRBJ2-1, the V gene TRBV19; 9 bases fit TRBD2. Germline loops: CDR1 LNHDA, CDR2 SQIVND (reference sequence). V gave up 7 bases and J gave up 10 bases; unmatched junction bases: 14. The length of the CDR3 is 15 residues. The CDR3 DNA reads TGTGCCAGTAACTTAGCGGGGGCGCCTCTCCACGAGCAGTTCTTC. Translated, it gives CASNLAGAPLHEQFF.

This rearrangement joins TRBV6-1 to TRBJ2-5; D perhaps matches TRBD2 (5 bases). The CDR3 loop spans 15 amino acids. In germline, CDR1 is MNHNS, CDR2 SASEGT. Trimming removed 1 base at V and 4 bases at J, with 13 bases between. Here the CDR3 DNA reads TGTGCCAGCAGTGAAGACTTTATCCGGGGAGAGACCCAGTACTTC. It is translated as CASSEDFIRGETQYF.

This chain connects TRBV5-1 to TRBJ2-6; D not certain. The CDR3 has 14 residues. V was clipped by 7 bases and J by 1 base, with 9 bases between them. The germline gives CDR1 SGHRS, CDR2 YFSETQ. The CDR3 DNA is TGCGCCAGCCATTTGGGGTCTGGGGCCAACGTCCTGACTTTC. The encoded protein is CASHLGSGANVLTF.

The chain is built from TRBV19 and TRBJ2-6, with TRBD2 matching over 7 bases. Germline V lookup: CDR1 LNHDA, CDR2 SQIVND (reference sequence). This CDR3 has 15 residues. With V trimmed by 9 bases and J by 2 bases, 7 bases remained unmatched. The CDR3 nucleotides read TGTGCCAGCTCGGGGGGAGAGGCTGGGGCCAACGTCCTGACTTTC. The encoded protein is CASSGGEAGANVLTF.

This clone was counted only a few times. This rearrangement joins TRBV6-5 to TRBJ1-2, with a tentative D call TRBD1 (5 bases). The CDR3 contains 16 residues. V lost 2 bases to trimming and J lost 4 bases, with 17 bases between them. Germline-derived CDR1 and CDR2 are MNHEY and SVGAGI. The DNA of the CDR3 is TGTGCCAGCAGTTACGCGGGTCGCTCGGGGGTCTATGGCTACACCTTC. It encodes CASSYAGRSGVYGYTF.

This sequence joins TRBV7-2 and TRBJ1-2; the D gene is possibly TRBD1 (6 bases). V was shortened by 0 bases and J by 7 bases, with 9 bases between the two germline ends. Germline values: CDR1 SGHTA, CDR2 FQGNSA. The CDR3 runs 13 residues. The CDR3 region is CASSLAGGSGYTF. CDR3 DNA: TGTGCCAGCAGCTTAGCAGGGGGATCTGGCTACACCTTC.

The genes are TRBV2 and TRBJ1-3; D unresolved. Germline V CDR1 and CDR2: SNHLY, FYNNEI. CDR3 length: 15 residues. V lost 2 bases to trimming and J lost 4 bases, with 12 bases between them. CDR3 in DNA: TGTGCCAGCAGTGAACAGGTGGGATTCGGAAACACCATATATTTT. Encoded protein: CASSEQVGFGNTIYF.

The chain uses TRBV7-3 and TRBJ1-6, with D perhaps matching TRBD1 (5 bases). Germline CDR1 and CDR2: SGHTA and FQGTGA. V was clipped by 2 bases and J by 10 bases, with 15 bases between them. CDR3 length equals 15 residues. This CDR3 reads CASSLSGTGTSPLHF. The CDR3 DNA sequence: TGTGCCAGCAGCTTATCGGGGACGGGGACCTCACCCCTCCACTTT.

This chain links TRBV6-1 with TRBJ2-7; the match to TRBD1 covers 7 bases. The CDR3 contains 15 residues. In germline, CDR1 is MNHNS, CDR2 SASEGT. After removal of 0 bases from V and 0 bases from J, the junction contained 2 bases not matched to a gene. Here the CDR3 reads CASSEAGDSSYEQYV. In nucleotides, the CDR3 is TGTGCCAGCAGTGAAGCGGGGGACAGCTCCTACGAGCAGTACGTC.

The gene calls are TRBV9 and TRBJ2-2, with 10 bases that match TRBD1. In germline, CDR1 is SGDLS, CDR2 YYNGEE. V was pared by 3 bases and J by 6 bases, with 5 bases of the junction left unmatched. The CDR3 runs to 15 residues. The CDR3 spells CASSARQGAAGELFF. The CDR3 region has the DNA TGTGCCAGCAGCGCCCGACAGGGGGCTGCCGGGGAGCTGTTTTTT.

This clone qualifies as medium-sized. This sequence joins TRBV7-8 and TRBJ1-6, with 8 positions matching TRBD1. J lost 9 bases, V lost 4 bases, and 11 bases had no gene match. The CDR3 spans 16 residues. CDR1 and CDR2 from the germline V gene are SGHVS and FQNEAQ. Written as DNA, the CDR3 is TGTGCCAGCAGCTCTCCGGACAGGGACGGTCTTTCACCCCTCCACTTT. Residues: CASSSPDRDGLSPLHF.

The table lists this clone with a count of one. J is TRBJ2-3 and V is TRBV28, with D possibly called TRBD1 or TRBD2 (6 bases each). The CDR3 length is 14 residues. V was pared by 6 bases and J by 6 bases, with 16 bases between. CDR1 is MDHEN and CDR2 is SYDVKM in the germline V gene. The CDR3 DNA is TGTGCCAGCAGGTTAGGGGGGCCGGTGGATACGCAGTATTTT. This translates into CASRLGGPVDTQYF.

The genes are TRBV30 and TRBJ1-5, with D unresolved. CDR3 length equals 14 residues. CDR1 and CDR2 from the germline V gene are GTSNPN and SVGIG (reference sequence). The V end was cut by 2 bases, the J end by 4 bases, with 12 bases between. The CDR3 loop is CAWSNGRWNQPQHF. DNA for the CDR3: TGTGCCTGGAGTAATGGCCGGTGGAATCAGCCCCAGCATTTT.

The rearrangement links TRBV6-1 to TRBJ2-7; possibly TRBD1 for D (6 bases). In germline, CDR1 is MNHNS, CDR2 SASEGT. CDR3 length: 15 residues. The CDR3 DNA reads as TGTGCCAGAAGTGGGGACCCCGGACAGTCCTACGAGCAGTACGTC. This gives the protein CARSGDPGQSYEQYV.

The rearrangement uses TRBV28 and TRBJ1-1; D perhaps matches TRBD1 (5 bases). The CDR3 runs 15 residues. V lost 7 bases and J lost 1, with 16 bases in between. Germline CDR1 MDHEN, CDR2 SYDVKM. CDR3 loop: CASTDSQGPNTEAFF. For the CDR3, the DNA is TGTGCCAGCACCGATAGCCAGGGTCCGAACACTGAAGCTTTCTTT.

The J gene is TRBJ1-2, the V gene TRBV7-8; tentative D call: TRBD1 (5 bases). Germline V lookup: CDR1 SGHVS, CDR2 FQNEAQ. The V and J ends lost 3 bases and 3 bases respectively, with 20 bases between them. The CDR3 loop spans 17 amino acids. The CDR3 DNA reads as TGTGCCAGCAGCTTGTCAGGGACCCCGTCCTTTGACTATGGCTACACCTTC. It yields the protein CASSLSGTPSFDYGYTF.

The count of this clone is one. V and J are TRBV6-1 and TRBJ1-6; possibly TRBD1 for D (5 bases). V gave up 3 bases and J gave up 10 bases, with 19 bases separating them. The CDR3 is 16 residues long. Germline loops: CDR1 MNHNS, CDR2 SASEGT. CDR3 coding DNA: TGTGCCAGCAGTGAGTCCGGGGCAGGTCGGAGGTCACCCCTCCACTTT. This encodes CASSESGAGRRSPLHF.

The gene calls are TRBV27 and TRBJ1-5; TRBD1 matches 8 bases. The length of the CDR3 is 14 residues. The V segment lost 5 bases and the J segment 3 bases; nucleotides outside the gene matches: 3. Germline V CDR1 and CDR2: MNHEY, SMNVEV (reference sequence). The chain's CDR3 is CASSLQGDNQPQHF. The CDR3 DNA reads TGTGCCAGCAGTCTACAGGGGGACAATCAGCCCCAGCATTTT.

This chain links TRBV5-4 with TRBJ1-2; a possible D gene is TRBD1 (5 bases). The V gene lost 3 bases and the J gene lost 0 bases, with 12 bases spanning the gap. The CDR3 extends over 15 amino acids. Germline V gives CDR1 SGHNT, CDR2 YYREEE (reference sequence). The CDR3 DNA is TGTGCCAGCAGCTATCCAGGGATATCTAACTATGGCTACACCTTC. Translated: CASSYPGISNYGYTF. Using reference TRBV5-4 and TRBJ1-2 for the parts outside the CDR3, the full variable domain is ETGVTQSPTHLIKTRGQQVTLRCSSQSGHNTVSWYQQALGQGPQFIFQYYREEENGRGNFPPRFSGLQFPNYSSELNVNALELDDSALYLCASSYPGISNYGYTFGSGTRLTVV.

The chain combines TRBV10-3 with TRBJ1-6; unclear D gene. The V gene's germline CDR1 is ENHRY and CDR2 SYGVKD. The V gene lost 3 bases and the J gene lost 8 bases, with 14 bases spanning the gap. The CDR3 spans 15 residues. The DNA for the CDR3 is TGTGCCATCAGTGACTCCCCGACGGCCTATTCACCCCTCCACTTT. Its translation: CAISDSPTAYSPLHF.

V and J are TRBV21-1 and TRBJ1-2; the listed D gene, TRBD1, was not tested against the DNA. TRBV21-1 is flagged as a pseudogene. The CDR3 is made up of 12 amino acids. The CDR3 bases are TGTGCCAGCAGCACAGGAATCTATGGCTACACCTTC. Protein: CASSTGIYGYTF.

The CDR3 DNA sequence: TGTGCCAGCAGCCAAGAGGTAGCGGGGGTAGAGACCCAGTACTTC. Protein product: CASSQEVAGVETQYF. V is TRBV14 and J is TRBJ2-5; TRBD2 matches 9 bases. The J segment lost 4 bases and the V segment lost 0 bases, leaving 3 bases of the junction unmatched. CDR1 SGHDN and CDR2 FVKESK come from the germline V gene. The CDR3 totals 15 residues. Combining the CDR3 with reference TRBV14 and TRBJ2-5 gives the whole variable domain EAGVTQFPSHSVIEKGQTVTLRCDPISGHDNLYWYRRVMGKEIKFLLHFVKESKQDESGMPNNRFLAERTGGTYSTLKVQPAELEDSGVYFCASSQEVAGVETQYFGPGTRLLVL.

This sequence joins TRBV7-3 and TRBJ1-1; maybe TRBD1 (5 bases). With 5 bases removed from V and 8 bases from J, the gap between germline ends came to 18 bases. Germline V gene lookup returns CDR1 SGHTA and CDR2 FQGTGA. The CDR3 runs to 14 residues. In DNA, the CDR3 is TGTGCCAGCAGCCTTAACGGTAGGGGCGGGGAAGCTTTCTTT. This gives the protein CASSLNGRGGEAFF.

This clone was counted between two and nine times. This rearrangement joins TRBV27 to TRBJ2-7; perhaps TRBD1 as D (7 bases). The CDR3 contains 14 residues. Germline CDR1 reads MNHEY; CDR2 reads SMNVEV (reference sequence). V lost 3 bases and J lost 3, with 12 bases in between. DNA for the CDR3: TGTGCCAGCAGTTTCAGGGGGGCGGGCTACGAGCAGTACTTC. This codes for CASSFRGAGYEQYF.

The table lists this clone with a count of one. For the CDR3, the DNA is TGTGCCAGCAGGGGGACAGGGGGTGATGGCTACACCTTC. Protein sequence: CASRGTGGDGYTF. This chain connects TRBV25-1 to TRBJ1-2, with 11 bases identical to TRBD1. The CDR3 has 13 residues. Germline CDR1 is MGHDK and CDR2 is SYGVNS. V was clipped by 6 bases and J by 6 bases; unmatched bases: 3.

This CDR3 is CASSVGHWGTGKNTGELFF. CDR3 DNA sequence: TGTGCCAGCAGCGTAGGTCACTGGGGGACAGGCAAGAACACCGGGGAGCTGTTTTTT. The rearrangement joins TRBV9 to TRBJ2-2, with 8 nucleotides matching TRBD1. The CDR3 consists of 19 residues. Germline trimming cut 0 bases from V and 1 base from J; bases unmatched to any gene: 11. Germline CDR1 reads SGDLS; CDR2 reads YYNGEE.